Given below is one T cell receptor (beta chain) in context. Measured with immunoSEQ multiplex PCR; TCRdb has only the in-frame clones, and not every one. The table shows some 150,000 clones, with roughly 77% occurring only once. The CDR3 consists of 15 residues. Germline V gives CDR1 MNHNY, CDR2 SVGAGI (reference sequence). V lost 10 bases and J lost 2; bases outside the gene matches: 10. These data originate in a study of blood T cell repertoires in COVID-19. The rearrangement uses TRBV6-6 and TRBJ1-2; 10 positions match TRBD1. The source is a woman between 65 and 79 years old with COVID-19, enrolled during active disease. Sequencing used peripheral blood. Written as DNA, the CDR3 is TGTGCCACCCGCGACAGGGGGCAAGGGAACTATGGCTACACCTTC. This translates into CATRDRGQGNYGYTF.